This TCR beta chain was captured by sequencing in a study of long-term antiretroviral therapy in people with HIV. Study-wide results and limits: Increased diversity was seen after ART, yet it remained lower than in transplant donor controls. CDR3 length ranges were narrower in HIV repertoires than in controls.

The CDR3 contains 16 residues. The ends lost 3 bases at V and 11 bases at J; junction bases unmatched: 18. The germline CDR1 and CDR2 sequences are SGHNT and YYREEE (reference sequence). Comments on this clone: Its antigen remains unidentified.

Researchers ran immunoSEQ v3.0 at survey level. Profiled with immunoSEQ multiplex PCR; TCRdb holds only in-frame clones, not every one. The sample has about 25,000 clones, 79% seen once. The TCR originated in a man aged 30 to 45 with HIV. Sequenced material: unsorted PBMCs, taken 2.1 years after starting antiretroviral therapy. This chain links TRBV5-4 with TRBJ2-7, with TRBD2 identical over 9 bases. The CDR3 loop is CASSSMGLATSWGEYF. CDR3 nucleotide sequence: TGTGCCAGCAGCTCCATGGGACTAGCTACGAGTTGGGGCGAGTACTTC.